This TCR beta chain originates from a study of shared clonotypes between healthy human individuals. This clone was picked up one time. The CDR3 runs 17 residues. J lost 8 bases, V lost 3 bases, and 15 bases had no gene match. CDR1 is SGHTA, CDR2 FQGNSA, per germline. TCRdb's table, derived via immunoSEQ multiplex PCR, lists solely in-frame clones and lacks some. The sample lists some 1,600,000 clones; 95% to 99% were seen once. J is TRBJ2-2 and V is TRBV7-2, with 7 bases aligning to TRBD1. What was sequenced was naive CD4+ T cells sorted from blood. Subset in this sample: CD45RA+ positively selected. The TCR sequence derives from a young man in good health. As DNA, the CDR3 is TGTGCCAGCAGCTTTAGAGGACAGGCCTGGGCGGCGGGGGAGCTGTTTTTT. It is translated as CASSFRGQAWAAGELFF.